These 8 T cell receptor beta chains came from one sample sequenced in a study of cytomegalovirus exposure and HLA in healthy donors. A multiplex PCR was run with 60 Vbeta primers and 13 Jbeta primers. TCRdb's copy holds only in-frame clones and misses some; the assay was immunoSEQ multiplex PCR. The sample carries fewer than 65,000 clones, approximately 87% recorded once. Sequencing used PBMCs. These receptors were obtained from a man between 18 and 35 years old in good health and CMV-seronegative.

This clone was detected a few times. CDR3 sequence: CASRPTGGDTQYF. The CDR3 DNA sequence: TGTGCCAGCAGGCCCACAGGGGGAGATACGCAGTATTTT. The chain employs TRBV2 and TRBJ2-3; 8 bases are a match to TRBD1. This CDR3 contains 13 residues. The J segment lost 5 bases and the V segment lost 6 bases, leaving 4 bases of the junction unmatched. Germline CDR1 is SNHLY and CDR2 is FYNNEI.

CDR3 residues: CASSPPLGSYGYTF. The CDR3, as DNA: TGCGCCAGCAGCCCACCTCTGGGGAGCTATGGCTACACCTTC. This chain connects TRBV4-1 to TRBJ1-2; the D is unclear. The CDR3 length is 14 residues. In germline, CDR1 is MGHRA, CDR2 YSYEKL. V dropped 4 bases and J dropped 4 bases, with 13 bases sitting between them.

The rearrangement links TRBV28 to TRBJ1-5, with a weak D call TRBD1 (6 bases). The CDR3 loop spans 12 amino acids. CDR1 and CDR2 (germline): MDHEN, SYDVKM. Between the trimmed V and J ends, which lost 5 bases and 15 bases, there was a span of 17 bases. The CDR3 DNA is TGTGCCAGCAGTATAGGGGGGGGGATTGCGCATTTT. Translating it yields CASSIGGGIAHF.

CDR3 coding DNA: TGTGCCAGCAGCTTAGATTCGAGCTACGAGCAGTACTTC. This encodes CASSLDSSYEQYF. The chain recombines TRBV7-6 with TRBJ2-7, with unresolved D. The V gene lost 1 base and the J gene lost 3 bases, with 7 bases spanning the gap. Germline V lookup: CDR1 SGHVS, CDR2 FNYEAQ. The CDR3 consists of 13 residues. The complete variable domain, with remaining parts taken from reference TRBV7-6 and TRBJ2-7, reads GAGVSQSPRYKVTKRGQDVALRCDPISGHVSLYWYRQALGQGPEFLTYFNYEAQQDKSGLPNDRFSAERPEGSISTLTIQRTEQRDSAMYRCASSLDSSYEQYFGPGTRLTVT.

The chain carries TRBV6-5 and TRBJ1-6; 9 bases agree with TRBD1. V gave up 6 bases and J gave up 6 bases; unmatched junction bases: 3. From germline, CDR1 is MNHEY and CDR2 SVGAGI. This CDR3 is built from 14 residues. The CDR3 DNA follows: TGTGCCAGCAGGAAGGGACAGGGTAATTCACCCCTCCACTTT. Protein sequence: CASRKGQGNSPLHF.

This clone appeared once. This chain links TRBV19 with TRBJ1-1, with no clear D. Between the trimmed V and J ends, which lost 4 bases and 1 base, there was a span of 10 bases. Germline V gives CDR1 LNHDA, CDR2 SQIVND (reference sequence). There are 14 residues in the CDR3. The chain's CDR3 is CASSTSVSNTEAFF. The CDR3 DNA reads TGTGCCAGTAGTACGAGCGTCTCGAACACTGAAGCTTTCTTT.

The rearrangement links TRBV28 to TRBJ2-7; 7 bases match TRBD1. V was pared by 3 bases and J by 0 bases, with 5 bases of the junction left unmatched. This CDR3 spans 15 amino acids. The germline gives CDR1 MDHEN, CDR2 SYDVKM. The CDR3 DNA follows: TGTGCCAGCAGTTTTCGGACAGGCGACTCCTACGAGCAGTACTTC. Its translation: CASSFRTGDSYEQYF.

This CDR3 is CASSPTGNEQFF. In DNA, the CDR3 is TGTGCCAGCAGCCCGACAGGCAATGAGCAGTTCTTC. The chain links TRBV7-6 to TRBJ2-1; D may be TRBD1 (6 bases). CDR3 size: 12 residues. The V and J ends lost 5 bases and 6 bases respectively, with 8 bases between them. Germline CDR1 reads SGHVS; CDR2 reads FNYEAQ.